Given below is one T cell receptor (beta chain) in context. No antigen is known for it. The assay was immunoSEQ multiplex PCR, and TCRdb's table has in-frame clones only and misses some. This table has approximately 5,000 clones, about 80% appearing once. This entry is derived from a study of chemoradiotherapy in HPV16-positive cancers. Study-level background: Functional T-cell assays on a couple of HPV16-positive patients' cells defined candidate HPV-specific clones and common TCR motifs. Study results and caveats: The functional HPV-specific definition rests on just a couple of HPV16-positive patients. Better recurrence-free survival went with HPV-responsive T-cell expansion in HPV16-positive patients. Candidate HPV-specific clones and E7-related TCR motifs grew in tumor during treatment.

The CDR3 is made up of 19 amino acids. From germline, CDR1 is SGHDN and CDR2 FVKESK. V lost 4 bases, J lost 0 bases, and 24 bases lay in between. This sequence was found in a human donor with HPV-associated anogenital cancer. Sampling took place from a patient who underwent chemoradiotherapy. The V gene is TRBV14, the J gene TRBJ1-1; D call uncertain. The CDR3 nucleotides are TGTGCCAGCAGCCCCGCGTTGTGGAGGCAGATCATATTGAACACTGAAGCTTTCTTT. Its translation: CASSPALWRQIILNTEAFF.